This TCR beta chain was sequenced in a study of T cells in Graves' hyperthyroidism and ophthalmopathy. Amplified TCR beta CDR3 regions derived from RNA transcripts. The HTBI primer set served for first-round RT-PCR of the TCR CDR3. TCRdb redid the calling of the multiplex PCR reads with MiXCR, one entry per CDR3 protein. Found here are about 720,000 distinct CDR3 sequences, about 15% of them singletons; the top ten hold around 7.7%. Concerning this clonotype itself: No antigen is known for it.

Study-wide results and caveats: Expanded thyroid clonotypes (above 0.001) were mostly also found in blood.

CDR3 size: 14 residues. V was clipped by 4 bases and J by 5 bases; unmatched bases: 8. Germline-derived CDR1 and CDR2 are DFQATT and SNEGSKA (reference sequence). The chain is built from TRBV20-1 and TRBJ2-3; 8 bases agree with TRBD2. The specimen was blood. The origin of this receptor is a man aged 18 to 35 with Graves' hyperthyroidism. CDR3 coding DNA: TGCAGTGCTACGGAGCGGGAGCCTGTAGATACGCAGTATTTT. Its translation is CSATEREPVDTQYF.